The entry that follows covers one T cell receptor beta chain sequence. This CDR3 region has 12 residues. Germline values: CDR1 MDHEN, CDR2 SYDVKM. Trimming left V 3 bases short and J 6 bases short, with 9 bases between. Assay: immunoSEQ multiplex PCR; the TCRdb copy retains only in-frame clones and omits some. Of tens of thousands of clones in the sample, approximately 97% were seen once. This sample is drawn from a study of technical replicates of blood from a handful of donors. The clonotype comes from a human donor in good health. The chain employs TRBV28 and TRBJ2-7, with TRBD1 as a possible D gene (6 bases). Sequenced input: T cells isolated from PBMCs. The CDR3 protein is CASSFGGGEQYF. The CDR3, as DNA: TGTGCCAGCAGTTTTGGGGGCGGCGAGCAGTACTTC.